A selection of T cell receptor beta chains follows, all from one sample in a study of regulatory T cells in long-lasting Graves disease. From the multiplex PCR reads, TCRdb called clonotypes with MiXCR, one entry per CDR3 protein. The table lists some 220,000 distinct CDR3 sequences, about 19% of them singletons, with 12% in the top ten. These data also formed part of another study, on T cells in Graves' hyperthyroidism and ophthalmopathy.

The sample was peripheral blood mononuclear cells (PBMCs), taken at new diagnosis, from a patient treated with antithyroid drugs. These receptors all come from a young woman with Graves disease. The CDR3 runs from the conserved cysteine through the conserved F or W. Clone size is given for some rows only: seen once, a few or many times, or a class if the clone is expanded.

size	V	J	CDR3
many	TRBV9	TRBJ1-3	CASSGDRGYSGNTIYF
many	TRBV9	TRBJ2-3	CASSTGTSGRADTQYF
many	TRBV5-1	TRBJ2-1	CASSFGDGDYNEQFF
many	TRBV2	TRBJ2-5	CASGQETQYF
.	TRBV11-1	TRBJ1-1	CASSLGTPWAFF
many	TRBV12-3/TRBV12-4	TRBJ2-1	CASSFSGGGSGYNEQFF
many	TRBV20-1	TRBJ2-5	CSAYGTSGVQETQYF
.	TRBV6-1	TRBJ2-7	CASSEGTGGSYEQYF
many	TRBV3-1	TRBJ1-2	CASSQGDSYGYTF
many	TRBV30	TRBJ1-1	CACLDRAGGGTEAFF
.	TRBV19	TRBJ2-5	CASSIEGTGGSEAQYF
many	TRBV7-3	TRBJ2-2	CASSPGTGWTGELFF
many	TRBV12-3/TRBV12-4	TRBJ1-5	CASSLGQGGGPQHF
many	TRBV20-1	TRBJ2-5	CSARLVSAERETQYF
few	TRBV12-3/TRBV12-4	TRBJ2-2	CASSLGGVTGELFF
many	TRBV28	TRBJ2-7	CASSLLRDLREQYF
many	TRBV5-4	TRBJ2-1	CASSNSYQPGTSGRDNEQFF
.	TRBV7-9	TRBJ1-5	CASSLTVYGTGLGQPQHF
many	TRBV11-3	TRBJ1-4	CASSWDRTSEKLFF
.	TRBV5-6	TRBJ1-2	CASSPAGTGGRGYTF
many	TRBV2	TRBJ2-1	CAGRRLEGDEQFF
many	TRBV28	TRBJ1-2	CASSLPPRQGGNGYTF
.	TRBV9	TRBJ1-2	CASSVGTDGGYTF
.	TRBV5-6	TRBJ1-1	CASSLDRGRVHTEAFF
.	TRBV2	TRBJ2-7	CASSESDVYEQYF
many	TRBV5-5	TRBJ2-5	CASSLTDYQETQYF
many	TRBV11-3	TRBJ2-3	CASSLDPLVTDTQYF
few	TRBV5-1	TRBJ2-5	CASSPRDRKETQYF
.	TRBV6-1	TRBJ2-5	CASSPQGTQYF
many	TRBV20-1	TRBJ2-2	CSADRGGNTGELFF
many	TRBV6-2/TRBV6-3	TRBJ1-4	CASSFGQGDNEKLFF
many	TRBV7-8	TRBJ1-1	CASSWSRPGFMNTEAFF
many	TRBV18	TRBJ2-7	CASSSTGREQYF
many	TRBV10-2	TRBJ2-1	CASSLAGGNYNEQFF
many	TRBV4-1	TRBJ2-3	CASSPSGTVQRQYF
.	TRBV5-4	TRBJ2-7	CASSQGLAGEYEQYF
.	TRBV18	TRBJ1-1	CASSQGFANTEAFF
many	TRBV27	TRBJ2-7	CASSITAGTGFSYEQYF
many	TRBV20-1	TRBJ2-3	CSIVGLAVSDTQYF